The T cell receptor (beta chain) described here comes from a study of cytomegalovirus exposure and HLA in healthy donors. The PCR used 60 Vbeta and 13 Jbeta primers. Profiling relied on immunoSEQ multiplex PCR, and the TCRdb table lists in-frame clones only, not all of them. There are roughly 200,000 clones in the sample; over 75% occur only once, and 2.4% lies in the top ten. This clone was counted only a few times. Other DNA sequences from this sample encode an identical CDR3 as well. This TCR derives from a man aged 55 to 70 in good health and CMV-seronegative. The sequenced material came from PBMCs.

The CDR3 loop is CSALFQETQYF. The DNA of the CDR3 is TGCAGTGCTCTGTTCCAAGAGACCCAGTACTTC. The V call is TRBV20-1, the J call TRBJ2-5, with D unclear. V lost 5 bases and J lost 1, with 5 bases in between. The CDR3 has 11 residues. CDR1 DFQATT and CDR2 SNEGSKA come from the germline V gene (reference sequence).